This is a list of T cell receptor beta chains from one sample in a study of T cell responses to AZD1222 COVID-19 vaccine. Profiling relied on immunoSEQ multiplex PCR, and the TCRdb table lists in-frame clones only, not all of them. This table holds 160,000 or so clones, approximately 88% found once. Here the sequenced sample was peripheral blood, taken on day 0 of AZD1222 vaccination. These receptors came from an adult in good health. Each CDR3 is given with its conserved first and last residue. The D gene is left open where the match is weak. The size entry is marked missing in some rows and otherwise reads once, few, many or a size class.

d_gene | j_gene | v_gene | abundance | CDR3aa | CDR3nt
. | TRBJ1-2 | TRBV4-2 | . | CASSQDAGGDYGYTF | TGTGCCAGCAGCCAAGATGCCGGGGGAGACTATGGCTACACCTTC
. | TRBJ1-1 | TRBV3-1/TRBV3-2 | . | CASSQVGVDAFF | TGTGCCAGCAGCCAAGTCGGAGTGGACGCTTTCTTT
TRBD1 | TRBJ2-1 | TRBV6-5 | . | CASTGTGLNEQFF | TGTGCCAGCACCGGGACAGGCTTAAATGAGCAGTTCTTC
TRBD1 | TRBJ1-6 | TRBV6-5 | . | CASRPPGQGAPLLHF | TGTGCCAGCAGACCTCCGGGACAGGGGGCCCCTCTCCTCCACTTT
. | TRBJ1-4 | TRBV28 | . | CASSSLRGGSEKLFF | TGTGCCAGCAGTTCGCTCAGGGGAGGGTCGGAAAAACTGTTTTTT
. | TRBJ1-2 | TRBV11-2 | . | CASSPRGVVRRYTF | TGTGCCAGCAGCCCTAGGGGGGTAGTTAGACGCTACACCTTC
TRBD2 | TRBJ2-3 | TRBV5-6 | . | CASSWGAGVYTGTDTQYF | TGTGCCAGCAGCTGGGGAGCGGGAGTTTATACGGGCACAGATACGCAGTATTTT
. | TRBJ2-1 | TRBV27 | . | CASSLVAEMSSYNEQFF | TGTGCCAGCAGTTTGGTAGCGGAGATGAGCTCCTACAATGAGCAGTTCTTC
. | TRBJ2-1 | TRBV14 | few | CASSQDRGRQDPYNEQFF | TGTGCCAGCAGCCAAGATCGGGGCAGGCAGGATCCCTACAATGAGCAGTTCTTC
TRBD2 | TRBJ2-1 | TRBV20-1 | . | CSAPGGERPFF | TGCAGTGCGCCCGGGGGGGAACGTCCGTTCTTC
. | TRBJ1-2 | TRBV24-1 | . | CATSDPGRERGYTF | TGTGCCACCAGTGATCCCGGACGGGAGCGCGGCTACACCTTC
. | TRBJ1-4 | TRBV7-9 | . | CASSLRATNEKLFF | TGTGCCAGCAGCTTAAGGGCCACTAATGAAAAACTGTTTTTT
TRBD1 | TRBJ1-1 | TRBV5-1 | . | CASSRRTGEGTEAFF | TGCGCCAGCAGCCGTCGGACAGGGGAAGGGACTGAAGCTTTCTTT
TRBD1 | TRBJ2-3 | TRBV27 | . | CASTLSPQGGTDTQYF | TGTGCCAGCACCCTTAGCCCCCAGGGGGGCACAGATACGCAGTATTTT
TRBD2 | TRBJ2-1 | TRBV6-5 | . | CASSYLRETHNEQFF | TGTGCCAGCAGTTATCTGCGGGAGACCCACAATGAGCAGTTCTTC
. | TRBJ2-3 | TRBV10-1 | . | CASSDSSSADTQYF | TGCGCCAGCAGTGATTCCAGCTCTGCAGATACGCAGTATTTT
. | TRBJ2-6 | TRBV27 | . | CASRRSGANVLTF | TGTGCCAGCAGACGCTCTGGGGCCAACGTCCTGACTTTC
TRBD1 | TRBJ2-3 | TRBV4-1 | . | CASSHFTGQGRTDTQYF | TGCGCCAGCAGCCATTTCACGGGACAGGGACGAACAGATACGCAGTATTTT
TRBD1 | TRBJ1-1 | TRBV7-9 | . | CASSKQGGSNTEAFF | TGTGCCAGCAGTAAGCAGGGGGGTTCGAACACTGAAGCTTTCTTT
. | TRBJ1-2 | TRBV28 | . | CASSLDKTNYGYTF | TGTGCCAGCAGTTTAGACAAGACTAACTATGGCTACACCTTC
TRBD1 | TRBJ1-1 | TRBV2 | . | CASSSDRAGTEAFF | TGTGCCAGCAGTTCTGACAGGGCGGGCACTGAAGCTTTCTTT
TRBD1 | TRBJ1-2 | TRBV2 | once | CASTIPAGTGDNYGYTF | TGTGCCAGCACTATCCCGGCCGGGACAGGGGACAACTATGGCTACACCTTC
TRBD2 | TRBJ2-3 | TRBV19 | . | CASSTFVTSGGTGTDTQYF | TGTGCCAGTAGTACCTTTGTGACTAGCGGGGGGACTGGCACAGATACGCAGTATTTT
TRBD1 | TRBJ1-2 | TRBV19 | few | CATRRDSNYGYTF | TGTGCCACCCGGCGGGACAGTAACTATGGCTACACCTTC
TRBD1 | TRBJ1-2 | TRBV6-1 | . | CASSEAFRGYGYTF | TGTGCCAGCAGTGAAGCGTTCAGGGGGTATGGCTACACCTTC
TRBD1 | TRBJ1-2 | TRBV6-5 | . | CASSYSTGGIYGYTF | TGTGCCAGCAGTTACTCGACAGGGGGCATCTATGGCTACACCTTC
. | TRBJ2-1 | TRBV6-1 | once | CASSEVGQFF | TGTGCCAGCAGTGAGGTTGGGCAGTTCTTC
TRBD1 | TRBJ2-1 | TRBV4-2 | . | CASSFTGGRNEQFF | TGTGCCAGCAGCTTTACAGGGGGCCGGAATGAGCAGTTCTTC
TRBD2 | TRBJ2-1 | TRBV28 | . | CASSSSGKVYNEQFF | TGTGCCAGCAGTAGTAGCGGGAAAGTCTACAATGAGCAGTTCTTC
. | TRBJ1-4 | TRBV4-2 | once | CASSPGGHPTNEKLFF | TGTGCCAGCAGCCCCGGGGGACACCCAACTAATGAAAAACTGTTTTTT
TRBD2 | TRBJ2-5 | TRBV4-2 | once | CASSQDPVAGGRETQYF | TGTGCCAGCAGCCAAGATCCGGTAGCGGGGGGGAGGGAGACCCAGTACTTC
TRBD2 | TRBJ2-1 | TRBV9 | . | CASSLRSGGTRNEQFF | TGTGCCAGCAGCTTACGTAGCGGGGGAACTCGGAATGAGCAGTTCTTC
TRBD2 | TRBJ2-2 | TRBV28 | . | CASSPGTRETGELFF | TGTGCCAGCAGTCCCGGGACTAGGGAGACCGGGGAGCTGTTTTTT
. | TRBJ1-1 | TRBV18 | . | CASSPELKSLNTEAFF | TGTGCCAGCTCACCAGAGCTAAAGTCCCTTAACACTGAAGCTTTCTTT
. | TRBJ1-4 | TRBV7-8 | once | CASSLYRAANEKLFF | TGTGCCAGCAGCTTATATAGGGCGGCTAATGAAAAACTGTTTTTT
. | TRBJ1-2 | TRBV6-6 | . | CASSQPQVGYGYTF | TGTGCCAGCAGCCAACCTCAGGTTGGCTATGGCTACACCTTC
TRBD1 | TRBJ1-5 | TRBV7-2 | . | CASSFADRSNQPQHF | TGTGCCAGCAGCTTCGCGGACAGGAGCAATCAGCCCCAGCATTTT
. | TRBJ1-2 | TRBV5-1 | . | CASSLAQDYGYTF | TGCGCCAGCAGCTTGGCCCAAGATTATGGCTACACCTTC
. | TRBJ1-2 | TRBV6-1 | . | CASSDRGLGNMGYTF | TGTGCCAGCAGTGATAGAGGACTGGGAAATATGGGCTACACCTTC
. | TRBJ2-7 | TRBV10-3 | . | CAISERDSAGEQYF | TGTGCCATCAGTGAGAGGGACTCGGCGGGCGAGCAGTACTTC
. | TRBJ2-6 | TRBV5-6 | . | CASSSRRFSGANVLTF | TGTGCCAGCAGCTCGAGACGGTTCTCTGGGGCCAACGTCCTGACTTTC
TRBD1 | TRBJ2-7 | TRBV5-4 | . | CASSPNRGPYEQYF | TGTGCCAGCAGCCCAAACAGGGGGCCCTACGAGCAGTACTTC
TRBD1 | TRBJ2-1 | TRBV5-4 | . | CASSPGDRGRHEQFF | TGTGCCAGCAGCCCCGGGGACAGGGGAAGACATGAGCAGTTCTTC
. | TRBJ1-5 | TRBV29-1 | . | CSVAGTENQPQHF | TGCAGCGTTGCCGGGACGGAGAATCAGCCCCAGCATTTT
. | TRBJ1-2 | TRBV5-6 | . | CASSLSRGQLGGYTF | TGTGCCAGCAGCTTGTCCCGGGGGCAGCTGGGAGGCTACACCTTC
. | TRBJ1-2 | TRBV29-1 | . | CSVEKAVGREGYGYTF | TGCAGCGTTGAAAAAGCGGTCGGCAGGGAGGGATATGGCTACACCTTC
. | TRBJ1-5 | TRBV27 | once | CASSLGKSNQPQHF | TGTGCCAGCAGTTTGGGGAAAAGCAATCAGCCCCAGCATTTT
. | TRBJ1-2 | TRBV5-1 | . | CASSLDGNYGYTF | TGCGCCAGCAGCTTGGATGGTAACTATGGCTACACCTTC
TRBD1 | TRBJ1-1 | TRBV19 | . | CASTDRGQVRLNTEAFF | TGTGCCAGTACCGACCGGGGACAGGTAAGGTTGAACACTGAAGCTTTCTTT
. | TRBJ2-7 | TRBV4-3 | . | CASSQATGSPYEQYF | TGCGCCAGCAGCCAAGCCACGGGGAGCCCCTACGAGCAGTACTTC
. | TRBJ1-1 | TRBV19 | . | CASSIYLRHTEAFF | TGTGCCAGTAGTATCTATCTCAGGCACACTGAAGCTTTCTTT
. | TRBJ1-3 | TRBV10-2 | . | CAPGGDSGNTIYF | TGCGCCCCGGGGGGGGACTCTGGAAACACCATATATTTT
. | TRBJ2-1 | TRBV6-5 | . | CASRRGYEQFF | TGTGCCAGCAGGAGGGGGTATGAGCAGTTCTTC
. | TRBJ2-7 | TRBV28 | . | CASSLGTSYEQYF | TGTGCCAGCAGTTTAGGGACAAGTTACGAGCAGTACTTC
TRBD1 | TRBJ2-3 | TRBV19 | few | CASNPGQGASDTQYF | TGTGCCAGTAACCCGGGACAGGGGGCATCTGATACGCAGTATTTT
. | TRBJ1-5 | TRBV7-2 | few | CASSLDGNQPQHF | TGTGCCAGCAGCTTAGACGGGAATCAGCCCCAGCATTTT
TRBD1 | TRBJ1-1 | TRBV29-1 | . | CSVETGVNTEAFF | TGCAGCGTTGAAACAGGGGTGAACACTGAAGCTTTCTTT
TRBD2 | TRBJ2-5 | TRBV7-2 | . | CASSFFGGRAETQYF | TGTGCCAGCAGCTTTTTCGGGGGGAGGGCAGAGACCCAGTACTTC
TRBD1 | TRBJ1-2 | TRBV11-2 | . | CASSSGGYGYTF | TGTGCCAGCAGCTCAGGGGGCTATGGCTACACCTTC
. | TRBJ2-1 | TRBV11-3 | . | CASSGRMDEQFF | TGTGCCAGCAGCGGGAGGATGGATGAGCAGTTCTTC